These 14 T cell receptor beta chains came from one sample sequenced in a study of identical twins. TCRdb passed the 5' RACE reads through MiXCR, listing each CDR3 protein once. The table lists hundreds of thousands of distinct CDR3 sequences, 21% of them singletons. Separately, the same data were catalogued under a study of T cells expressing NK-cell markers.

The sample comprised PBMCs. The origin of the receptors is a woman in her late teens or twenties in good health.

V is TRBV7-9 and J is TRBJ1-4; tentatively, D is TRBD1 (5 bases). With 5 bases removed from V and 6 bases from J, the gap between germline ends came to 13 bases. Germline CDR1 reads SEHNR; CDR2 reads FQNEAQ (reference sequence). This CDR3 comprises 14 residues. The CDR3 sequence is CASSLQGGHEKLFF. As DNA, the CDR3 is TGTGCCAGCAGCCTGCAGGGAGGACATGAAAAACTGTTTTTT.

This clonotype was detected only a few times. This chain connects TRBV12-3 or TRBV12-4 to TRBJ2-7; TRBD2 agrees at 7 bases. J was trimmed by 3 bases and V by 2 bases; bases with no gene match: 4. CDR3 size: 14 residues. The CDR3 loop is CASSLLAGHYEQYF. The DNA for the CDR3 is TGTGCCAGCAGTTTATTAGCGGGCCACTACGAGCAGTACTTC.

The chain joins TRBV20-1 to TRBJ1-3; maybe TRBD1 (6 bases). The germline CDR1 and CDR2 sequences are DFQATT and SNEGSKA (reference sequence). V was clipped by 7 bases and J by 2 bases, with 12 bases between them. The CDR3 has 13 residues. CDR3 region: CSVSPGAGNTIYF. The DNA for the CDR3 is TGCAGTGTTAGCCCAGGGGCTGGAAACACCATATATTTT.

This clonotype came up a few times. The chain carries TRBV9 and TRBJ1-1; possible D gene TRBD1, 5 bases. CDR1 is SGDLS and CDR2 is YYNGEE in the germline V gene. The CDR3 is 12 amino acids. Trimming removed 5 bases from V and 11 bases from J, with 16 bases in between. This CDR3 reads CASRRDSGPAFF. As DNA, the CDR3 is TGTGCCAGCAGAAGAGACAGTGGCCCTGCTTTCTTT.

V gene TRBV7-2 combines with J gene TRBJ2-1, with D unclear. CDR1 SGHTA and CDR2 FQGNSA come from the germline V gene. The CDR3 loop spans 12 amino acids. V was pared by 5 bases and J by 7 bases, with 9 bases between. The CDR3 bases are TGTGCCAGCAGCAGCCACCGGAATGAGCAGTTCTTC. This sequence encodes CASSSHRNEQFF.

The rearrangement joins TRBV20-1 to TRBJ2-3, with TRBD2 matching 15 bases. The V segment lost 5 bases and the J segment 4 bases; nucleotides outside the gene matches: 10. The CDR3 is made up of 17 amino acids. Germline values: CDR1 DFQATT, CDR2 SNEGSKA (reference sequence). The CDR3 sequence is CSAAPGLAGGRADTQYF. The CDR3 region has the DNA TGCAGTGCTGCTCCGGGACTAGCGGGGGGTCGGGCAGATACGCAGTATTTT.

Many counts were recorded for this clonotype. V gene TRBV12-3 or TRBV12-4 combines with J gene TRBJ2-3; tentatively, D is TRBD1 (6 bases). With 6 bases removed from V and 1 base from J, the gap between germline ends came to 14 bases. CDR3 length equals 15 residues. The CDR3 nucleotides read TGTGCCAGCAGCCCACAGGGAGCTCGCACAGATACGCAGTATTTT. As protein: CASSPQGARTDTQYF.

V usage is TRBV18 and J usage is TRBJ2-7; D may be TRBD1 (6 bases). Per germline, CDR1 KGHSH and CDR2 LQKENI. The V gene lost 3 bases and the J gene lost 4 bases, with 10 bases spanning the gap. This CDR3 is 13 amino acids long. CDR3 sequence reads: CASSPMGAYEQYF. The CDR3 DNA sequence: TGTGCCAGCTCACCGATGGGGGCTTACGAGCAGTACTTC.

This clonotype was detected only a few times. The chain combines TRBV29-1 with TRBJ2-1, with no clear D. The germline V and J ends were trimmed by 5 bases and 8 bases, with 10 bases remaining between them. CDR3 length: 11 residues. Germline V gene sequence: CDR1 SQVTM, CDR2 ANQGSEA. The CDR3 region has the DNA TGCAGCGTTTTGGTGGTATATGAGCAGTTCTTC. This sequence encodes CSVLVVYEQFF.

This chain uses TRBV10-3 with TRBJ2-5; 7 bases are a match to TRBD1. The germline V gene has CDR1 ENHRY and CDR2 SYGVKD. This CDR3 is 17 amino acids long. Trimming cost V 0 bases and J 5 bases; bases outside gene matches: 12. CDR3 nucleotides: TGTGCCATCAGTGAGTCGAAGGGGGCCCCTGATGGGGAGACCCAGTACTTC. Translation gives CAISESKGAPDGETQYF.

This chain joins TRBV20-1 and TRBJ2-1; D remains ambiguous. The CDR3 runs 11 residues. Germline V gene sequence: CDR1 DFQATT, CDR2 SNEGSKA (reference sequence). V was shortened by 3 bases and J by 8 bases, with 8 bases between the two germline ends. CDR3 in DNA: TGCAGTGCTAGTGGATTGGATGAGCAGTTCTTC. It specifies CSASGLDEQFF.

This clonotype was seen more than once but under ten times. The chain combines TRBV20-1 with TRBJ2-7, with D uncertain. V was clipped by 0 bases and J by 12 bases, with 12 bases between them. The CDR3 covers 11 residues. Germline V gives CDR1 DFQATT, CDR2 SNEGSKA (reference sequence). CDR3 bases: TGCAGTGCTAGAGACCCACTATCCCTGTACTTC. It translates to CSARDPLSLYF.

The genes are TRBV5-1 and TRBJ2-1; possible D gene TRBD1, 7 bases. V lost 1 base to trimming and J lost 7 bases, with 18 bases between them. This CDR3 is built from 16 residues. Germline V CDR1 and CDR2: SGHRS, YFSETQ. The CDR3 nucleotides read TGCGCCAGCAGCTTGTTACTAGCCGGCAGGGGGAATGAGCAGTTCTTC. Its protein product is CASSLLLAGRGNEQFF.

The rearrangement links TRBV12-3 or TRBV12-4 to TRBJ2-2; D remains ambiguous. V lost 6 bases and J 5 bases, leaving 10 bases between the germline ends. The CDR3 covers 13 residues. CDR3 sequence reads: CASSQAGTGELFF. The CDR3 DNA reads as TGTGCCAGCAGCCAGGCCGGGACCGGGGAGCTGTTTTTT.